This record concerns one T cell receptor (beta chain) sequence. Its antigen is not identified. Germline and junction disagree at one end, which may indicate a read error. Donors comprised healthy HIV-negative adults lacking recent acute infections or vaccinations. Method: immunoSEQ multiplex PCR; TCRdb's copy keeps in-frame clones and lacks some. The table includes 300,000 to 400,000 clones, around nine tenths detected once. The data originate from a study of shared clonotypes between healthy human individuals. Study-wide results and limits: Estimated clonotype richness was generally higher in naive than memory subsets.

Germline loops: CDR1 SQVTM, CDR2 ANQGSEA. The CDR3 is 17 amino acids. V usage is TRBV29-1 and J usage is TRBJ2-1; 13 nucleotides align to TRBD2. This TCR came from a man between 18 and 35 years old in good health. Sequenced: memory CD8+ T cells sorted from blood. Subset of the sample: CD45RO+ cells pooled with CCR7-negative TemRA cells. This CDR3 reads CSVEPGLAGASYNEQFF. The CDR3 DNA follows: TGCAGCGTTGAACCCGGACTAGCGGGGGCCTCTTACAATGAACAGTTCTTC.